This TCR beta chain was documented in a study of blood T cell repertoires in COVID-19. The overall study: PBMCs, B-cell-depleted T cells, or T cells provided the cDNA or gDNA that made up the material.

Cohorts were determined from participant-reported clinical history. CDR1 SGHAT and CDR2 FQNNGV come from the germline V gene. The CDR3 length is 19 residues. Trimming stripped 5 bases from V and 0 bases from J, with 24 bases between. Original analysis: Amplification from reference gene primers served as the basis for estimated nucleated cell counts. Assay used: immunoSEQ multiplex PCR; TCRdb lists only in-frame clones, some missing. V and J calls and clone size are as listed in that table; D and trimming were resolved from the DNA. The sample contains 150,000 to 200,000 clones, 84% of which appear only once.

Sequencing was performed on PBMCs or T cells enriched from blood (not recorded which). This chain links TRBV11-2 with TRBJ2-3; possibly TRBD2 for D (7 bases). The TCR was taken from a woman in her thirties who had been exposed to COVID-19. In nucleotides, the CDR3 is TGTGCCAGCAGCATTTCTCGGGGGGCAGCGATGTCTAGCACAGATACGCAGTATTTT. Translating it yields CASSISRGAAMSSTDTQYF.